This T cell receptor (beta chain) was found in a study of blood T cell repertoires in COVID-19. Authors' processing steps: Estimated nucleated cell counts came from reference gene primer amplification. Measured with immunoSEQ multiplex PCR; TCRdb has only the in-frame clones, and not every one. V, J and clone size reflect that table, while D and trimming were determined from the DNA. The sample carries hundreds of thousands of clones, around 90% recorded once. This clone was seen only once. Participants were aged about 18 to 90 years, lived in some 23 US areas, and enrolled virtually. The study assigned cohorts using participant-reported clinical history. Symptom resolution, clearance, or two negative PCRs marked donors in Cohort 3 as recovered. V was pared by 6 bases and J by 6 bases, with 3 bases of the junction left unmatched. Germline CDR1 KGHSH, CDR2 LQKENI. This CDR3 region has 12 residues.

The origin of this receptor is a woman between 18 and 29 years old who had recovered from COVID-19. Material for sequencing was PBMCs or T cells enriched from blood (not recorded which). The gene calls are TRBV18 and TRBJ1-2; 8 nucleotides line up with TRBD1. Here the CDR3 reads CASSPTGDGYTF. The CDR3 DNA reads as TGTGCCAGCTCCCCGACAGGGGATGGCTACACCTTC.